This T cell receptor (beta chain) was recorded in a study of metastatic and nonmetastatic thyroid tumors. Study information: Repertoires from blood and tumor or nodule tissue of malignant and benign thyroid patients were compared.

The CDR3 is 14 residues long. Germline lookup yields CDR1 DFQATT and CDR2 SNEGSKA (reference sequence). In the original workflow: The study took CDR3 differences across clinicopathological groups and made a distant-metastasis classifier for papillary thyroid cancer from them. TCRdb re-analyzed the PCR reads using MiXCR. TCRdb, not the authors, supplied the V and J calls. This sample carries 15,000 to 20,000 clones, less than 25% of them seen once, and the ten largest clones take 7.5%. No treatment had been given to any patient before thyroid surgery. Turning to this clone: Antigen unknown. At one of its ends the junction is not consistent with the germline gene, which may arise from a read error. Other DNA sequences in this sample translate to the same CDR3.

The study, taken as a whole, reports: For both blood and tumor, malignant thyroid tumors reportedly showed significantly higher TCR beta diversity than benign nodules did.

The source is a female donor with papillary thyroid cancer or a benign thyroid nodule (not recorded which). Some clones in this sample may be carry-over from other donors' samples. V and J are TRBV20-1 and TRBJ2-3; perhaps TRBD1 as D (6 bases). Sequenced: adjacent normal tissue. The chain's CDR3 is CSAPLQGITDTQYF. The CDR3 bases are TGCAGTGCTCCCTTGCAGGGGATCACGGATACTCAGTATTTT.